This passage covers 5 T cell receptor beta chains from one sample sequenced in a study of blood T cell repertoires in COVID-19. Libraries were prepared by immunoSEQ multiplex PCR; TCRdb keeps only in-frame clonotypes and omits some of them. The table has 200,000 to 250,000 clones, approximately 80% seen once; the top ten hold about 9%. The sample comprised peripheral blood. Source of these receptors: a man in his fifties with active or convalescent COVID-19.

In regard to this clone: The sample carries other DNA sequences with the same CDR3. The chain couples TRBV7-2 to TRBJ2-2; 7 positions agree with TRBD2. The CDR3 has 15 residues. In germline, CDR1 is SGHTA, CDR2 FQGNSA. V lost 3 bases, J lost 5 bases, and 6 bases stayed unmatched. CDR3 protein: CASSFGGGRTGELFF. In DNA, the CDR3 is TGTGCCAGCAGCTTTGGCGGGGGAAGGACCGGGGAGCTGTTTTTT.

The genes are TRBV4-1 and TRBJ1-2; D not certain. The CDR3 runs 13 residues. CDR1 is MGHRA, CDR2 YSYEKL, per germline. Trimming stripped 0 bases from V and 6 bases from J, with 8 bases between. The DNA of the CDR3 is TGCGCCAGCAGCCAAGAATTCGGGAATGGCTACACCTTC. It translates to CASSQEFGNGYTF.

The J gene is TRBJ2-2, the V gene TRBV6-5; D gene unclear. This CDR3 is built from 13 residues. Trimming pared 7 bases from V and 7 bases from J, leaving 13 bases between. Germline CDR1 MNHEY, CDR2 SVGAGI. CDR3 region: CASTLRGHGELFF. CDR3 sequence (DNA): TGTGCCAGCACCCTTCGAGGTCACGGGGAGCTGTTTTTT.

The J gene is TRBJ2-7, the V gene TRBV5-4; D might be TRBD2 (6 bases). The germline V gene encodes CDR1 SGHNT and CDR2 YYREEE (reference sequence). Trimming left V 0 bases short and J 2 bases short, with 9 bases between. CDR3 length: 14 amino acids. CDR3 nucleotides: TGTGCCAGCAGCTTGGGTGGGGGGACCTACGAGCAGTACTTC. Translation: CASSLGGGTYEQYF.

This rearrangement joins TRBV6-5 to TRBJ1-2; tentatively, D is TRBD1 (5 bases). The V gene lost 5 bases and the J gene lost 1 base, with 11 bases spanning the gap. Germline V gene lookup returns CDR1 MNHEY and CDR2 SVGAGI. The CDR3 extends over 14 amino acids. This chain's CDR3 is CASSRPGYNYGYTF. For the CDR3, the DNA is TGTGCCAGCAGTCGCCCAGGGTATAACTATGGCTACACCTTC.